One sample yielded the 13 T cell receptor beta chains listed below, sequenced in a study of T cell responses to AZD1222 COVID-19 vaccine. Profiling relied on immunoSEQ multiplex PCR, and the TCRdb table lists in-frame clones only, not all of them. This table holds fewer than 50,000 clones, around 81% found once. The sequencing here drew on peripheral blood, taken on day 0 of AZD1222 vaccination. Receptor source: an adult in good health.

This clone appeared once. The gene calls are TRBV5-6 and TRBJ2-7; D is possibly TRBD1 (5 bases). Germline CDR1 SGHDT, CDR2 YYEEEE. CDR3 length: 16 amino acids. V was pared by 1 base and J by 3 bases, with 17 bases between. The DNA for the CDR3 is TGTGCCAGCAGCTTGTACAACAGGCACTATATCTACGAGCAGTACTTC. Residues: CASSLYNRHYIYEQYF.

The CDR3 DNA sequence: TGCGCCAGCAGCTTCTCGGGCGGCATGAACACTGAAGCTTTCTTT. This translates into CASSFSGGMNTEAFF. This chain links TRBV5-1 with TRBJ1-1; D is unresolved. CDR1 is SGHRS and CDR2 is YFSETQ in the germline V gene. The CDR3 is 15 residues long. V was shortened by 2 bases and J by 0 bases, with 11 bases between the two germline ends.

The rearrangement joins TRBV5-1 to TRBJ2-2; maybe TRBD2 (6 bases). The V gene's germline CDR1 is SGHRS and CDR2 YFSETQ. Trimming removed 0 bases at V and 0 bases at J, with 9 bases between. This CDR3 is built from 16 residues. CDR3 bases: TGCGCCAGCAGCTTGGGCCGGGACTCGAACACCGGGGAGCTGTTTTTT. Its translation: CASSLGRDSNTGELFF.

This sequence joins TRBV28 and TRBJ2-3; 7 bases are a match to TRBD2. This CDR3 has 17 residues. Germline CDR1 is MDHEN and CDR2 is SYDVKM. The V gene end was trimmed by 4 bases and the J gene end by 2 bases; junction bases not matched to a gene: 12. The CDR3 region is CASSSPLRLADTDTQYF. CDR3 nucleotides: TGTGCCAGCAGTTCTCCCCTTCGACTAGCAGACACAGATACGCAGTATTTT. Based on the CDR3 plus reference TRBV28 and TRBJ2-3, the full variable domain is DVKVTQSSRYLVKRTGEKVFLECVQDMDHENMFWYRQDPGLGLRLIYFSYDVKMKEKGDIPEGYSVSREKKERFSLILESASTNQTSMYLCASSSPLRLADTDTQYFGPGTRLTVL.

Notes on this clone: The sample holds other DNA sequences that translate to the same CDR3. V usage is TRBV5-1 and J usage is TRBJ1-1; 7 bases are shared with TRBD1. V lost 0 bases, J lost 0 bases, and 2 bases stayed unmatched. Germline CDR1 is SGHRS and CDR2 is YFSETQ. The CDR3 is made up of 15 amino acids. CDR3 amino acids: CASSLVGTVNTEAFF. The CDR3 region has the DNA TGCGCCAGCAGCTTGGTAGGGACAGTGAACACTGAAGCTTTCTTT.

V and J are TRBV27 and TRBJ2-1, with D unclear. The ends were cut back, 3 bases at V and 5 bases at J, with 11 bases in the middle. In germline, CDR1 is MNHEY, CDR2 SMNVEV (reference sequence). This CDR3 contains 14 residues. The CDR3 DNA follows: TGTGCCAGCAGTTTTGAGCGTATGCACAATGAGCAGTTCTTC. It codes for CASSFERMHNEQFF.

This chain uses TRBV18 with TRBJ1-3; D gene ambiguous. Trimming took 5 bases from V and 2 from J, leaving 13 bases between them. Germline assignment: CDR1 KGHSH and CDR2 LQKENI. This CDR3 region has 15 residues. CDR3: CASSTGGKAGNTIYF. The CDR3 DNA is TGTGCCAGCTCAACCGGAGGGAAGGCTGGAAACACCATATATTTT.

This chain uses TRBV9 with TRBJ2-5, with 8 bases identical to TRBD1. Germline values: CDR1 SGDLS, CDR2 YYNGEE. The ends lost 0 bases at V and 3 bases at J; junction bases unmatched: 13. The CDR3 is made up of 18 amino acids. CDR3 in DNA: TGTGCCAGCAGCGTAGGCAAGAGCGGCACAGGGGGTGAAGAGACCCAGTACTTC. Its protein is CASSVGKSGTGGEETQYF.

This chain connects TRBV18 to TRBJ1-2; D uncertain. Trimming left V 3 bases short and J 2 bases short, with 10 bases between. The CDR3 loop spans 14 amino acids. CDR1 KGHSH and CDR2 LQKENI come from the germline V gene. CDR3 in amino acids: CASSPQVANYGYTF. CDR3 nucleotides: TGTGCCAGCTCACCTCAGGTAGCGAACTATGGCTACACCTTC.

The rearrangement uses TRBV19 and TRBJ2-5, with D tentatively TRBD1 (6 bases). The V gene's germline CDR1 is LNHDA and CDR2 SQIVND (reference sequence). The CDR3 contains 17 residues. Trimming cost V 5 bases and J 4 bases, with 23 bases left between them. The CDR3 spells CASSPTQGPRLRETQYF. CDR3 bases: TGTGCCAGTAGTCCGACTCAGGGGCCGCGCTTACGAGAGACCCAGTACTTC.

CDR3 protein: CASSVGQGPPSTEAFF. CDR3 nucleotide sequence: TGTGCCAGCAGCGTAGGTCAGGGGCCTCCCTCCACTGAAGCTTTCTTT. The V gene is TRBV9, the J gene TRBJ1-1, with a tentative D call TRBD1 (6 bases). The length of the CDR3 is 16 residues. Germline CDR1 reads SGDLS; CDR2 reads YYNGEE. V was clipped by 0 bases and J by 4 bases, with 16 bases between them. The full variable domain, in which reference TRBV9 and TRBJ1-1 provide the parts outside the CDR3, is DSGVTQTPKHLITATGQRVTLRCSPRSGDLSVYWYQQSLDQGLQFLIQYYNGEERAKGNILERFSAQQFPDLHSELNLSSLELGDSALYFCASSVGQGPPSTEAFFGQGTRLTVV.

This chain links TRBV9 with TRBJ2-2; 8 nucleotides line up with TRBD1. The CDR3 extends over 16 amino acids. The ends lost 1 base at V and 1 base at J; junction bases unmatched: 3. Germline assignment: CDR1 SGDLS and CDR2 YYNGEE. The CDR3 spells CASSVSGQGNTGELFF. The CDR3 DNA reads TGTGCCAGCAGCGTATCCGGACAGGGGAACACCGGGGAGCTGTTTTTT.

The table lists this clone with a few counts. The chain is built from TRBV28 and TRBJ2-3; TRBD1 matches 11 bases. V shed 5 bases, J shed 6 bases, and the junction held 4 bases outside the gene matches. CDR1 is MDHEN and CDR2 is SYDVKM in the germline V gene. The CDR3 is 14 amino acids. The CDR3 DNA sequence: TGTGCCAGCAGTGAGGGGACAGGGGGGGATACGCAGTATTTT. This encodes CASSEGTGGDTQYF.